This TCR beta chain is from a study of beta chain features in type 1 diabetes. For the study at large: Patients looked much like healthy donors when it came to age, gender and cell yields. Study observations and caveats: Type 1 diabetes patients had fewer VDJ junction insertions and more deletions.

The investigators reverse transcribed all of the isolated RNA, so they sequenced expressed TCRB transcripts. The repertoire was sequenced with immunoSEQ multiplex PCR; TCRdb's copy has only in-frame clones and lacks some. The sample has about 350,000 clones; around 19% are singletons. CDR3 length equals 16 residues. Germline assignment: CDR1 MNHNS and CDR2 SASEGT. The V end was cut by 4 bases, the J end by 0 bases, with 10 bases between. This clone was seen only a few times. Antigen specificity is unknown. V is TRBV6-1 and J is TRBJ2-6; D uncertain. This clonotype was sampled from a woman aged 18-29 years in good health. The sequenced sample was naive CD4+ T cells from blood. The CDR3 nucleotides read TGTGCCAGCAGTGCCTTTTTTCTCTCTGGGGCCAACGTCCTGACTTTC. Translating it yields CASSAFFLSGANVLTF.